This is a list of T cell receptor beta chains from one sample in a study of cytomegalovirus exposure and HLA in healthy donors. Some clones are missing from TCRdb's copy, which holds only in-frame ones; the method was immunoSEQ multiplex PCR. Among about 120,000 clones listed, about three quarters were seen once. The source material was PBMCs. The receptors originated from a woman aged 25 to 45 in good health and CMV-seropositive. Each CDR3 is given with its conserved first and last residue. Fields, in order: clone size, V gene, D gene, J gene, CDR3 protein, CDR3 DNA. D genes are given only for firm matches. Size tells how often a clone was seen (once, few, many) or the class of an expanded clone, and some rows leave it out.

>NA|TRBV7-9|TRBD1|TRBJ2-5
CASSGTGNGETQYF
TGTGCCAGCAGCGGGACAGGGAATGGAGAGACCCAGTACTTC
>NA|TRBV6-5|NA|TRBJ2-2
CASSYSRGRDGELFF
TGTGCCAGCAGTTACTCGAGGGGGAGAGACGGGGAGCTGTTTTTT
>NA|TRBV27|NA|TRBJ2-5
CASSASYAETQYF
TGTGCCAGCAGTGCTAGCTACGCGGAGACCCAGTACTTC
>NA|TRBV4-3|TRBD2|TRBJ2-3
CASRPTAGGVDTQYF
TGCGCCAGCAGACCAACCGCGGGGGGGGTGGATACGCAGTATTTT
>NA|TRBV6-1|TRBD1|TRBJ1-6
CASSALGGENSPLHF
TGTGCCAGCAGCGCCTTAGGGGGCGAAAATTCACCCCTCCACTTT
>NA|TRBV7-9|NA|TRBJ2-7
CASSLKAGEQYF
TGTGCTAGCAGCCTCAAAGCGGGCGAGCAGTACTTC
>NA|TRBV2|TRBD1|TRBJ2-2
CASRYRGNTGELFF
TGTGCCAGCAGATACAGGGGTAACACCGGGGAGCTGTTTTTT
>NA|TRBV9|NA|TRBJ2-3
CASSVATTGRTQYF
TGTGCCAGCAGCGTTGCCACGACTGGCCGTACGCAGTATTTT
>NA|TRBV15|TRBD1|TRBJ1-5
CATSLPGQGAKPQHF
TGTGCCACCAGTTTACCGGGACAGGGGGCTAAGCCCCAGCATTTT
>NA|TRBV4-1|TRBD2|TRBJ2-7
CASSKGLAGGPEQYF
TGCGCCAGCAGCAAGGGACTAGCGGGGGGTCCCGAGCAGTACTTC
>NA|TRBV5-1|NA|TRBJ2-6
CASSSGTAVGAGANVLTF
TGCGCCAGCAGCTCAGGGACTGCGGTGGGGGCTGGGGCCAACGTCCTGACTTTC
>once|TRBV2|TRBD1|TRBJ1-2
CASMGQGSRGYTF
TGTGCCAGCATGGGACAGGGCTCCCGGGGCTACACCTTC
>once|TRBV5-1|TRBD1|TRBJ2-7
CASSLGDRAHEQYF
TGCGCCAGCAGCTTGGGGGACAGGGCCCACGAGCAGTACTTC
>NA|TRBV19|TRBD1|TRBJ2-1
CASSTVTGGVSYNEQFF
TGTGCCAGTAGCACCGTGACAGGGGGAGTTTCCTACAATGAGCAGTTCTTC
>NA|TRBV5-5|TRBD1|TRBJ1-2
CASSLGTGYNLNYGYTF
TGTGCCAGCAGCTTGGGGACAGGATATAATTTGAACTATGGCTACACCTTC
>NA|TRBV4-3|TRBD1|TRBJ2-3
CASSLGRDRGSDTQYF
TGCGCCAGCAGCCTGGGCCGGGACAGGGGGTCAGATACGCAGTATTTT
>NA|TRBV5-1|NA|TRBJ2-7
CASTTGSLGYEQYF
TGCGCCAGCACCACCGGGTCCTTAGGCTACGAGCAGTACTTC